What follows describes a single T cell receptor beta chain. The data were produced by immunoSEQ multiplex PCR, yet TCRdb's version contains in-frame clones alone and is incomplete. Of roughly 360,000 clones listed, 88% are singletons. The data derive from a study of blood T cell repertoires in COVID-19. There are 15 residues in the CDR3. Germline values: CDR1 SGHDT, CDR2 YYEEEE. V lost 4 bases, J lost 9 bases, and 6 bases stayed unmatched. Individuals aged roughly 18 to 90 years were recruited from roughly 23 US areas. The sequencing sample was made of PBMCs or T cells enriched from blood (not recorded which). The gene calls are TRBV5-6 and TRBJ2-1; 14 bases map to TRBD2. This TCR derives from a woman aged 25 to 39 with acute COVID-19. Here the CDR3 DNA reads TGTGCCAGCAGCCTTGGACTAGCGGGGGGTTTTGAGCAGTTCTTC. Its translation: CASSLGLAGGFEQFF.